This is a list of T cell receptor beta chains from one sample in a study of CD8+ T cells in alopecia areata. The data were produced by immunoSEQ multiplex PCR, yet TCRdb's version contains in-frame clones alone and is incomplete. In the table there are 90,000 to 150,000 clones, roughly two fifths of which are singletons. The sample taken for sequencing was CD4+ T cells sorted from blood. These receptors came from a human donor with alopecia areata. CDR3s include the opening cysteine and the closing phenylalanine or tryptophan.

>TRBV29-1
CSVEPADRGLNGYTF
>TRBV4-1
CASSQPTSDRYNEQFF
>TRBV9
CASSPGQGNNEQFF
>TRBV30
CGGHRGLDVDTQYF
>TRBV28
CASNTLGTDTQYF
>TRBV30
CAWSRGNSNQPQHF
>TRBV6-6
CASLSNWDTEAFF
>TRBV2
CASSDETQYF
>TRBV6-5
CASSPQGLGTDTQYF
>TRBV7-8
CASSLRFQMGLEQFF
>TRBV7-9
CASSLVSDQETQYF
>TRBV7-9
CASSIRGDSPLHF
>TRBV19
CASSSRTGSSYEQYF
>TRBV7-9
CASSPRTGWGTGELFF
>TRBV7-3
CASSSGQGMSPLHF
>TRBV2
CASSEDAGTGVYSNQPQHF
>TRBV2
CASSGRQDEQFF
>TRBV5-1
CASSSGGTGAEETQYF
>TRBV30
CAWSPRTGVSYEQFF
>TRBV29-1
CSVEPLGQNTGELFF
>TRBV7-2
CASSRTGTGGHEQFF
>TRBV7-9
CASSLMTGTAYEQYF
>TRBV7-8
CASGPFAGELFF
>TRBV30
CASVRQTGYEQYF
>TRBV29-1
CSVRTDLNEKLFF
>TRBV29-1
CSGQGTSGSETQYF
>TRBV29-1
CSGGTGQDTQYF
>TRBV14
CASSQAGDNQPQHF
>TRBV29-1
CSVLGLAGYNEQFF
>TRBV28
CASSLKRRGNYGYTF
>TRBV30
CAGARGNTEAFF
>TRBV18
CASSPFEAVAKNIQYF
>TRBV7-2
CASSTGQATIQYF
>TRBV29-1
CSVGHKLRTNTEAFF
>TRBV29-1
CSATTGGHRTEAFF
>TRBV29-1
CSVATNRDTEAFF
>TRBV7-9
CASSAWEGNEQYF
>TRBV5-1
CASSFNSYEQYF
>TRBV29-1
CSVSLGRGHTEAFF
>TRBV7-9
CASSYQLYEQYF
>TRBV28
CAIETVPYGYTF
>TRBV7-2
CASSLGVRWGDTQYF
>TRBV6-6
CASSDGGLDYNEQFF
>TRBV7-2
CASSFSRSNNEQFF
>TRBV7-3
CASSFNGGPSDTQYF